The T cell receptor beta chain described here comes from a study of blood T cell repertoires in COVID-19. Study information: The samples span acute and convalescent COVID-19 from the United States, Italy and Spain.

The germline gives CDR1 SGHTA, CDR2 FQGNSA. V lost 5 bases to trimming and J lost 3 bases; unmatched junction nucleotides: 6. The CDR3 loop spans 16 amino acids. Here immunoSEQ multiplex PCR was the method, and the copy in TCRdb shows in-frame clones only, minus some. The sample holds around 300,000 clones, approximately 80% seen once. The sample comprised peripheral blood. The sequence derives from a woman aged 50 to 65 with active or convalescent COVID-19. The chain couples TRBV7-2 to TRBJ2-5, with TRBD2 identical over 13 bases. In DNA, the CDR3 is TGTGCCAGCAGCGACCGGACTAGCGGGGGTAAAGAGACCCAGTACTTC. Protein product: CASSDRTSGGKETQYF.